This record looks at one TCR beta chain sequence and its context. Its specificity is not known. Sequenced with the Oncomine TCR Beta short-read assay was DNA taken from cultured CD4+ T cells. TCRdb processed the PCR reads anew with MiXCR; each CDR3 protein has one entry. The sample has 16,000 or so distinct CDR3 sequences, roughly four fifths seen once. The record originates from a study of vaccination and CD4 T cells after COVID-19. The treatment denotes: roughly 10-day PBMC culture with coronavirus spike peptide pools or control peptides (ViraFEST assay). CDR1 is SGHNT and CDR2 is YYREEE in the germline V gene (reference sequence). Trimming shortened V by 0 bases and J by 2 bases, and 13 bases separated the two germline ends. The length of the CDR3 is 16 residues.

This chain links TRBV5-4 with TRBJ2-3, with D possibly matching TRBD2 (6 bases). The sequencing used CD4+ T cells from blood, cultured in vitro, collected after SARS-CoV-2 vaccination. The sequence was collected from a human donor who received a COVID-19 vaccine. CDR3 DNA sequence: TGTGCCAGCAGCTTGGCCGCGGGACTGGACACAGATACGCAGTATTTT. This gives the protein CASSLAAGLDTDTQYF. Full variable domain (remainder filled in from reference TRBV5-4 and TRBJ2-3): ETGVTQSPTHLIKTRGQQVTLRCSSQSGHNTVSWYQQALGQGPQFIFQYYREEENGRGNFPPRFSGLQFPNYSSELNVNALELDDSALYLCASSLAAGLDTDTQYFGPGTRLTVL.